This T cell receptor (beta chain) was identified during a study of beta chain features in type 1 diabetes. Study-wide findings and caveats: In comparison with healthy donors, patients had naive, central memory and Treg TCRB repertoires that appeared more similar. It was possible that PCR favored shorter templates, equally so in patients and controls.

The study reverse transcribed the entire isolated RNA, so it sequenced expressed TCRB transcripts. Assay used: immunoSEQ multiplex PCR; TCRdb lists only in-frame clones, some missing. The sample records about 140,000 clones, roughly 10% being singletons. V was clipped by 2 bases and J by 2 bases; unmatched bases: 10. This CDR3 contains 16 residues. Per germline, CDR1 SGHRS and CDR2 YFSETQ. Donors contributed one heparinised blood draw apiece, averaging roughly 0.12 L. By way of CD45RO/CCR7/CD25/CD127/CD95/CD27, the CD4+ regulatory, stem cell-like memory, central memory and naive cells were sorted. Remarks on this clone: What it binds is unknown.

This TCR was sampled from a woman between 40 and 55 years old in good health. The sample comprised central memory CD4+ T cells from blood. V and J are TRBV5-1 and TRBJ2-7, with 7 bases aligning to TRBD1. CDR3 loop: CASSFRLGQSAYEQYF. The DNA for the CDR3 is TGCGCCAGCAGCTTTCGTCTGGGACAGTCCGCCTACGAGCAGTACTTC.